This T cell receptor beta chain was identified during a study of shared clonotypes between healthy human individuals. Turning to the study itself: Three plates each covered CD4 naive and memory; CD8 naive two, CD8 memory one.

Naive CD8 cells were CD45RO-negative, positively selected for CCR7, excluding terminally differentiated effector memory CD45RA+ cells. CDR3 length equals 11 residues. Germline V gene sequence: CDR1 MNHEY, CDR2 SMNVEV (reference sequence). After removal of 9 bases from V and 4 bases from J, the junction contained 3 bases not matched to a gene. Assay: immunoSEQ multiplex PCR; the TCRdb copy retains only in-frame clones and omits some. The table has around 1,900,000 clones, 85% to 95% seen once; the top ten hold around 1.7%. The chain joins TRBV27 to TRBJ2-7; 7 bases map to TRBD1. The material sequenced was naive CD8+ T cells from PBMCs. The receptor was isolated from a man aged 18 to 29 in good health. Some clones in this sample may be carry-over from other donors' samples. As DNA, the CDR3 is TGTGCCAGAGACAGGGTTTACGAGCAGTACTTC. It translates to CARDRVYEQYF.